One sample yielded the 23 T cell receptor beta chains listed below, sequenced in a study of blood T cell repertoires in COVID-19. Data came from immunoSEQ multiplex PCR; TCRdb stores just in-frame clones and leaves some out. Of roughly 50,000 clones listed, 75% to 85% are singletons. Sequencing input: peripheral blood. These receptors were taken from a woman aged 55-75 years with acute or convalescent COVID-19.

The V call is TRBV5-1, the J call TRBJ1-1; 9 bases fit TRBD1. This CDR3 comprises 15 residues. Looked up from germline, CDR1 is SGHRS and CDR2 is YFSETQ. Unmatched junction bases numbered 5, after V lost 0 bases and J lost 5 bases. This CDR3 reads CASSLAPGQGTEAFF. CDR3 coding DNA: TGCGCCAGCAGCTTGGCCCCGGGACAGGGAACTGAAGCTTTCTTT.

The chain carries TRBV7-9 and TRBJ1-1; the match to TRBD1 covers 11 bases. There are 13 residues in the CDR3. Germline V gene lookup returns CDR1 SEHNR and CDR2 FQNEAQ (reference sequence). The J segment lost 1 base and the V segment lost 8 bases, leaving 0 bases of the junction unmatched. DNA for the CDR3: TGTGCCAGCGGACAGGGGGCGAACACTGAAGCTTTCTTT. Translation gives CASGQGANTEAFF.

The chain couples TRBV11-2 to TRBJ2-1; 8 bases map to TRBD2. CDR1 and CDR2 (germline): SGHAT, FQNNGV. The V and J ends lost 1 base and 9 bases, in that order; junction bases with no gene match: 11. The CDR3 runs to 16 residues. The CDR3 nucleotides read TGTGCCAGCAGCTTAGCTCCCCCGGGACTAGTAACTGAGCAGTTCTTC. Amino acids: CASSLAPPGLVTEQFF.

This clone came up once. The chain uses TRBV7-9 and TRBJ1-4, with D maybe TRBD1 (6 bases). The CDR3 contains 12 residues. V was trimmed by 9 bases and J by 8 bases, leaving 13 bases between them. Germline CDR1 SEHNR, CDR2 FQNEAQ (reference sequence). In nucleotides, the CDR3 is TGTGCCAGTACAGGGTTAGGGGAAAAACTGTTTTTT. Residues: CASTGLGEKLFF.

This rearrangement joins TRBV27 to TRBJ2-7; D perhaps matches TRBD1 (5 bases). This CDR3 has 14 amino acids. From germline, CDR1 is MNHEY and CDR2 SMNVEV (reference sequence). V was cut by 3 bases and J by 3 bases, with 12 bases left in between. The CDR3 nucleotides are TGTGCCAGCAGTTTTGGGGCTGTACACTACGAGCAGTACTTC. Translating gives CASSFGAVHYEQYF.

The CDR3 spells CAWGTGRNQPQHF. Here the CDR3 DNA reads TGTGCCTGGGGGACAGGGAGAAATCAGCCCCAGCATTTT. The V call is TRBV30, the J call TRBJ1-5; 9 nucleotides align to TRBD1. V was clipped by 5 bases and J by 4 bases; unmatched bases: 3. Germline values: CDR1 GTSNPN, CDR2 SVGIG (reference sequence). This CDR3 comprises 13 residues.

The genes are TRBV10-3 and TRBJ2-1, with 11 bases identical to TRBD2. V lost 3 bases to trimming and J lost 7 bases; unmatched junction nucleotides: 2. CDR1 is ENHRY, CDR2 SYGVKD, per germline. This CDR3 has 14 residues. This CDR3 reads CAISDTSGSNEQFF. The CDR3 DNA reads TGTGCCATCAGTGACACTAGCGGGAGTAATGAGCAGTTCTTC.

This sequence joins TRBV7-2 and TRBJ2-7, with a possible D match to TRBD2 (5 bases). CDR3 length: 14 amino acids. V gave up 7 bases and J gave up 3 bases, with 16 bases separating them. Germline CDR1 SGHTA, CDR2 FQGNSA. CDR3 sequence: CASTRGSVLYEQYF. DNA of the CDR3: TGTGCCAGCACCCGGGGTAGCGTCCTCTACGAGCAGTACTTC.

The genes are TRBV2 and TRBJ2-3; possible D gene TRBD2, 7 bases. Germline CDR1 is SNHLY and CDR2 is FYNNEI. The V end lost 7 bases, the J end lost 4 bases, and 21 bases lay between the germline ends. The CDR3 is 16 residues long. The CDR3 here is CASKIELGGPPDTQYF. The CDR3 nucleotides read TGTGCCAGCAAGATAGAGCTCGGGGGGCCGCCAGATACGCAGTATTTT.

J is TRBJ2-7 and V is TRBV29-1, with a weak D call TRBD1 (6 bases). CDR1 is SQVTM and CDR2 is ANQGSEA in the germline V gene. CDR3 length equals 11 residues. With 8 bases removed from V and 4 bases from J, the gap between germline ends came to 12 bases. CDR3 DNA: TGCAGCACCCTACAGGGTTACGAGCAGTACTTC. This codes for CSTLQGYEQYF.

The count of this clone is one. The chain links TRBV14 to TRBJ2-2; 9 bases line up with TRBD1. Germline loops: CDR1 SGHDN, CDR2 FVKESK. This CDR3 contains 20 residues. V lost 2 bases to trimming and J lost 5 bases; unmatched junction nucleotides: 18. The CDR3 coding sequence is TGTGCCAGCAGCCAAACAGGGGGCGAAGGGATTCGGTGGGATACCGGGGAGCTGTTTTTT. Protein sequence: CASSQTGGEGIRWDTGELFF.

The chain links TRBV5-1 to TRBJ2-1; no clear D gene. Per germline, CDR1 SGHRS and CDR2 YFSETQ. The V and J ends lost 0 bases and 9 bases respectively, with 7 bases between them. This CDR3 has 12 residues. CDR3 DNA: TGCGCCAGCAGCTTGGGGCAACCTGAGCAGTTCTTC. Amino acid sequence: CASSLGQPEQFF.

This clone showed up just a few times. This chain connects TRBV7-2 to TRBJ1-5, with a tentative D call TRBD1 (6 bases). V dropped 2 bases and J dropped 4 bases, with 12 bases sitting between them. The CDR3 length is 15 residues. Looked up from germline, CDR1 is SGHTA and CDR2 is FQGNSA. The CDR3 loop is CASSLTTGRNQPQHF. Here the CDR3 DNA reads TGTGCCAGCAGCTTAACTACAGGGAGAAATCAGCCCCAGCATTTT.

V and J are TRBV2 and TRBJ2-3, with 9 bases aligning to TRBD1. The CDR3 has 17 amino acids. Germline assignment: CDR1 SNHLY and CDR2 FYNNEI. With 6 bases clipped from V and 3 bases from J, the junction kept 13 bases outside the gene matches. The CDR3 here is CASSRGGRTGVTDTQYF. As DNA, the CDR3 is TGTGCCAGCAGCCGAGGCGGGCGGACAGGGGTAACAGATACGCAGTATTTT.

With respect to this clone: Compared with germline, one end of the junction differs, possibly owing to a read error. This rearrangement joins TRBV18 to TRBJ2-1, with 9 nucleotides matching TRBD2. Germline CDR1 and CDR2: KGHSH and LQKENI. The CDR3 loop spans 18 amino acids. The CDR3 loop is CASSLLVGLAGSFNEQFF. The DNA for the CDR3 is TGTGCCAGCTCACTTTTAGTGGGTCTAGCGGGGTCCTTCAATGAGCAGTTCTTC.

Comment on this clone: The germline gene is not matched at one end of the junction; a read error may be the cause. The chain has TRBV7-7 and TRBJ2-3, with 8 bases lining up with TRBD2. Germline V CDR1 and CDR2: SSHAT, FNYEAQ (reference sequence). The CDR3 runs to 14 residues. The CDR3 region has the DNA TGTGCTAGCAGCTTAGCGGGGACTGCAGATACGCAGTATTTT. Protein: CASSLAGTADTQYF.

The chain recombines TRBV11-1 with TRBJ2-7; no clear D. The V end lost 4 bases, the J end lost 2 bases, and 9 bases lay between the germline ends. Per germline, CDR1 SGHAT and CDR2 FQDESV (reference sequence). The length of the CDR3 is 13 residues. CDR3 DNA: TGTGCCAGCAGCTCCAGCGATCCCTACGAGCAGTACTTC. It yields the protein CASSSSDPYEQYF.

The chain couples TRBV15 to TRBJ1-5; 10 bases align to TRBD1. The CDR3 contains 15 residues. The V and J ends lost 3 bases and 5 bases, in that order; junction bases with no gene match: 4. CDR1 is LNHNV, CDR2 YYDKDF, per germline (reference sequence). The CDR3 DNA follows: TGTGCCACCAGCAGGGGCGGGACAGGGGATCAGCCCCAGCATTTT. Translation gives CATSRGGTGDQPQHF. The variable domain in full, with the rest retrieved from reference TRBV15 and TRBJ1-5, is DAMVIQNPRYQVTQFGKPVTLSCSQTLNHNVMYWYQQKSSQAPKLLFHYYDKDFNNEADTPDNFQSRRPNTSFCFLDIRSPGLGDTAMYLCATSRGGTGDQPQHFGDGTRLSIL.

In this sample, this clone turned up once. CDR3: CASSYSTGGMGQPQHF. CDR3 nucleotides: TGTGCCAGCAGTTACTCGACAGGGGGCATGGGTCAGCCCCAGCATTTT. The chain couples TRBV6-6 to TRBJ1-5; TRBD1 matches 10 bases. The CDR3 covers 16 residues. Per the germline V gene, CDR1 is MNHNY and CDR2 is SVGAGI (reference sequence). V lost 0 bases, J lost 6 bases, and 5 bases stayed unmatched.

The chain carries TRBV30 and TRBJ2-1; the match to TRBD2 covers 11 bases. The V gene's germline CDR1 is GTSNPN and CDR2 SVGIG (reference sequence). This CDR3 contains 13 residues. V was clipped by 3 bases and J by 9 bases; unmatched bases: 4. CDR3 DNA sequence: TGTGCCTGGAGCCCAGGACTAGCGGGTGAGCAGTTCTTC. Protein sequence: CAWSPGLAGEQFF.

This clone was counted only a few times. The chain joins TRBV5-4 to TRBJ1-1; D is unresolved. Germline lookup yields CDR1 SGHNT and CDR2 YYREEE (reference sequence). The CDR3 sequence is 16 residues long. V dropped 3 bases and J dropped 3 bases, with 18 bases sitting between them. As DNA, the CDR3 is TGTGCCAGCAGCTCACCACTACCCGGTCGGGACACTGAAGCTTTCTTT. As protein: CASSSPLPGRDTEAFF. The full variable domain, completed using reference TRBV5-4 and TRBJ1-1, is ETGVTQSPTHLIKTRGQQVTLRCSSQSGHNTVSWYQQALGQGPQFIFQYYREEENGRGNFPPRFSGLQFPNYSSELNVNALELDDSALYLCASSSPLPGRDTEAFFGQGTRLTVV.

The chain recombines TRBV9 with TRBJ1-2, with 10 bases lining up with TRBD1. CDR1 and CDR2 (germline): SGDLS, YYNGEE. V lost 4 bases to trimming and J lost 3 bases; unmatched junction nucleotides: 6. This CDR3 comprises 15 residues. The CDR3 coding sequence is TGTGCCAGCAGCACGACAGGGGGCGCCGACTATGGCTACACCTTC. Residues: CASSTTGGADYGYTF.

DNA for the CDR3: TGTGCCAGCAGAGGGGGCGCCGGGAAGACCCAGTACTTC. It codes for CASRGGAGKTQYF. The V gene is TRBV2, the J gene TRBJ2-5, with TRBD1 matching over 7 bases. Trimming cost V 6 bases and J 6 bases; bases outside gene matches: 7. This CDR3 is built from 13 residues. Germline assignment: CDR1 SNHLY and CDR2 FYNNEI.